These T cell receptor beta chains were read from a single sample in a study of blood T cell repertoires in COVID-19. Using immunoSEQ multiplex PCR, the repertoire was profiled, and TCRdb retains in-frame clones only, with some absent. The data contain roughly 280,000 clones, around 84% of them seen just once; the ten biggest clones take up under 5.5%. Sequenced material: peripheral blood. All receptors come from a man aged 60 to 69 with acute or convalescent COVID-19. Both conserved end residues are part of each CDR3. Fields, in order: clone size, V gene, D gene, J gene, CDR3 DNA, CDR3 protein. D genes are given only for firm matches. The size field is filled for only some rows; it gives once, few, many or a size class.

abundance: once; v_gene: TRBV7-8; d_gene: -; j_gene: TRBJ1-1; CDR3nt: TGTGCCAGCAGCCCAACAGGGAAGAGGGAAGCTTTCTTT; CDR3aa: CASSPTGKREAFF
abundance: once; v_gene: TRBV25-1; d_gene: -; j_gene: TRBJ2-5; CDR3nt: TGTGCCAGCAGTGAAGTTCCCCCAAAAGAGACCCAGTACTTC; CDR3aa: CASSEVPPKETQYF
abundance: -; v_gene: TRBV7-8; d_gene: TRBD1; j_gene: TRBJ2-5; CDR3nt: TGTGCCAGCAGCTCCTATACAGGGGGACGAGGCCAAGAGACCCAGTACTTC; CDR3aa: CASSSYTGGRGQETQYF
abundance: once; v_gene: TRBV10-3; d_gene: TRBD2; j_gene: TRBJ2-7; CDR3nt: TGTGCCATCAGTAGTTCTAGCGGGGTCTCCTACGAGCAGTACTTC; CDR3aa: CAISSSSGVSYEQYF
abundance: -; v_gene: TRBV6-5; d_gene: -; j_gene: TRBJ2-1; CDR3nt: TGTGCCAGCAGTTACGGCGGGGCGTACAATGAGCAGTTCTTC; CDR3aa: CASSYGGAYNEQFF
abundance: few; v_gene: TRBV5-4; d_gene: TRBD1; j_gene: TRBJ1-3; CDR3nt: TGTGCCAGCAGCTTGGGACAGGGTGGCGGTCGTGGAAACACCATATATTTT; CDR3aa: CASSLGQGGGRGNTIYF
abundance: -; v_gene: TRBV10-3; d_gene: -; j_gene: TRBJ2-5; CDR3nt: TGTGCCATCAGCCATAGTTCTCCTAAGCAAGAGACCCAGTACTTC; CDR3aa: CAISHSSPKQETQYF
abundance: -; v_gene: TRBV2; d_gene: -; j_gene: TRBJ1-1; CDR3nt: TGTGCCAGCAGGGGGGGGGAGGCTTTCTTT; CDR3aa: CASRGGEAFF
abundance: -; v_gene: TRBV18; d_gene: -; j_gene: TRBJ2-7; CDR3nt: TGTGCCAGCTCGAGGGCCCTCGGGGACGAGCAGTACTTC; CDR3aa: CASSRALGDEQYF
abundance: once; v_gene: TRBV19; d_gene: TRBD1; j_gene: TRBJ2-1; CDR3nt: TGTGCCAGTAGTTTCTCCGGGACAGGGGGCGGTCCGAGCTCCTACAATGAGCAGTTCTTC; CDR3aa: CASSFSGTGGGPSSYNEQFF
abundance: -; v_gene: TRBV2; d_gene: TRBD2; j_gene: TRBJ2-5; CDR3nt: TGTGCCAGCAGTGGGGTCATGATCGGACTAGCGGGGCAAGAGACCCAGTACTTC; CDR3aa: CASSGVMIGLAGQETQYF
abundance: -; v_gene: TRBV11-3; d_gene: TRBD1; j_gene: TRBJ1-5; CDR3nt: TGTGCCAGCCGTGGGGATCGGGACAGGTCGTCTTATAGCAATCAGCCCCAGCATTTT; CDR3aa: CASRGDRDRSSYSNQPQHF
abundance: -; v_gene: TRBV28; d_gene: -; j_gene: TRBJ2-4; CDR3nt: TGTGCCAGCAGTTCTACGGGACCGGGGGACATTCAGTACTTC; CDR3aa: CASSSTGPGDIQYF
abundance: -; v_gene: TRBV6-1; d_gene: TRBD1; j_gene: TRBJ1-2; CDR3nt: TGTGCCAGCAGTGGGGCGAATCTTGGGGACAGCTTTAACTATGGCTACACCTTC; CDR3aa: CASSGANLGDSFNYGYTF
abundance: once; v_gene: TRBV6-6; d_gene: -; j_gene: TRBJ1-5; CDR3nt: TGTGCCAGCAGTCATGGACCCTGGATCGGACAGTATAGCAATCAGCCCCAGCATTTT; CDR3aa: CASSHGPWIGQYSNQPQHF
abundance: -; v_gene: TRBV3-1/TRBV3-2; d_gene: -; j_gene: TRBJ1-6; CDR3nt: TGTGCCAGCAGCCAAGGAGGGAATTCACCCCTCCACTTT; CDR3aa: CASSQGGNSPLHF
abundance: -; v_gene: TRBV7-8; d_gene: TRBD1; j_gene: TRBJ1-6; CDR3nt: TGTGCCAGCAGCTTAAACAGGGGGCAGACACCCCTCCACTTT; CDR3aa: CASSLNRGQTPLHF
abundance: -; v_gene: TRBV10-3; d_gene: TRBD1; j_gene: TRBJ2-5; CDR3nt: TGTGCCATCAGGGTGGGACAGGGGGAAGAGACCCAGTACTTC; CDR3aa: CAIRVGQGEETQYF
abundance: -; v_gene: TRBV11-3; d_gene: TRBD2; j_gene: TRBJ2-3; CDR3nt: TGTGCCAGCAGCCCCAGCCCCAGCGGGGGGACGCAGTATTTT; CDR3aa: CASSPSPSGGTQYF
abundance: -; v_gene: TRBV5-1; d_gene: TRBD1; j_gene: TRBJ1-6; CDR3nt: TGCGCCAGCAGCTTAGGACAGGGGAGTTCACCCCTCCACTTT; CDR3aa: CASSLGQGSSPLHF
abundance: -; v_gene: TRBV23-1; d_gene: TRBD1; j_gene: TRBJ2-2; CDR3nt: TGCGCCAGCAGTCAAACATCCGGACAGGACACCGGGGAGCTGTTTTTT; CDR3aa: CASSQTSGQDTGELFF
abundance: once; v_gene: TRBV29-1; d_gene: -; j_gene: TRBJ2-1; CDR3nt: TGCAGCGTTGGCAGGCCCAACAATGAGCAGTTCTTC; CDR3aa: CSVGRPNNEQFF
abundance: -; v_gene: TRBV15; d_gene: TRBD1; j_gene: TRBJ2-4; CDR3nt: TGTGCCACCAGCAGAGATCAGAATAGTGCTCAGGGGGAGTACTTC; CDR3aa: CATSRDQNSAQGEYF
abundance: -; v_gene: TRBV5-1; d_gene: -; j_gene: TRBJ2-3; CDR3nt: TGCGCCAGCAGCTCCGGGACACTTAGCACAGATACGCAGTATTTT; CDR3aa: CASSSGTLSTDTQYF
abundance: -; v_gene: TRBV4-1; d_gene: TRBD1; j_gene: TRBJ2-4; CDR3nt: TGCGCCAGCAGCCACGGACAGGGGGCCCTCAGGACCAAAAACATTCAGTACTTC; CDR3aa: CASSHGQGALRTKNIQYF
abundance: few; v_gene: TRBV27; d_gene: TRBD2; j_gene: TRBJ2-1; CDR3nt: TGTGCCAGCAGTTTACAGTGGGGCGGGAGTTCCCCATACAATGAGCAGTTCTTC; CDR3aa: CASSLQWGGSSPYNEQFF
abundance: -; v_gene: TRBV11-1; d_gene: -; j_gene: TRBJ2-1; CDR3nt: TGTGCCAGCAGCCCACAGTTAGGGACTGACAATGAGCAGTTCTTC; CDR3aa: CASSPQLGTDNEQFF
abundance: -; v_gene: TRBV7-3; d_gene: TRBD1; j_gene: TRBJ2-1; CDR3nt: TGTGCCAGCAGCTTAACCTCCGGGACAGGGTTCAATGAGCAGTTCTTC; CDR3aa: CASSLTSGTGFNEQFF
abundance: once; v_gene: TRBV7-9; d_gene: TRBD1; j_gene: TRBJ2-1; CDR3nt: TGTGCCAGCAGCCGGCAACAGGGGGCGTCAAATGAGCAGTTCTTC; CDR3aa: CASSRQQGASNEQFF
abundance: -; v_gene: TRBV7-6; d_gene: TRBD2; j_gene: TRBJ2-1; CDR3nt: TGTGCCAGCAGCTTACTCCCCACTAGCGGAAGCTCCAATGAGCAGTTCTTC; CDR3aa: CASSLLPTSGSSNEQFF
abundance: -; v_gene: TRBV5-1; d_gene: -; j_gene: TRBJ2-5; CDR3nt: TGCGCCAGCAGCTTCCCTAGGACAGACCTCCAAGAGACCCAGTACTTC; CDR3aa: CASSFPRTDLQETQYF
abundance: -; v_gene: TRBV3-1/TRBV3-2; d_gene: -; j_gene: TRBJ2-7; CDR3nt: TGTGCCAGCAGCCAGGGGGGCGAGCAGTACTTC; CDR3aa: CASSQGGEQYF
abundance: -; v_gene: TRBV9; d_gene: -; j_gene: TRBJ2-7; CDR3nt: TGTGCCAGCAGCGTAGTGAGCCAGGGCGAGCAGTACTTC; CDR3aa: CASSVVSQGEQYF
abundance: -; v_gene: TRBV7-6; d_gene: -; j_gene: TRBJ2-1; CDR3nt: TGTGCCAGCAGCTTTGGACCAGGGGACTACAATGAGCAGTTCTTC; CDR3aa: CASSFGPGDYNEQFF
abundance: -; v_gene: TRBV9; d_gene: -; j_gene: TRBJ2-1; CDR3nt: TGTGCCAGCAGCGTAGAAGGGACTGGCAACAATGAGCAGTTCTTC; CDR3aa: CASSVEGTGNNEQFF
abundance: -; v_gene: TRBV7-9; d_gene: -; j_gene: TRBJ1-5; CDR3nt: TGTGCCAGCAGCCTTATTAGGCCAGGCAACCAGCCCCAGCATTTT; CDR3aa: CASSLIRPGNQPQHF
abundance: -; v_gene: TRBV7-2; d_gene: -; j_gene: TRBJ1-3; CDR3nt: TGTGCCAGCAGCCTCTTTATGGGGGGGGGATCTGGAAACACCATATATTTT; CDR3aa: CASSLFMGGGSGNTIYF
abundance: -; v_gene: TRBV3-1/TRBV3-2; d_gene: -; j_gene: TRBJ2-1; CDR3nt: TGTGCCAGCAGCCAAGATGGAGGGCCCTACTACAATGAGCAGTTCTTC; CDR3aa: CASSQDGGPYYNEQFF
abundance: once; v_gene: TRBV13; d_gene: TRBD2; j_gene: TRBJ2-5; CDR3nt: TGTGCCAGCAGCTTAGGCTCTAGCGGGTACCAAGAGACCCAGTACTTC; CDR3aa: CASSLGSSGYQETQYF
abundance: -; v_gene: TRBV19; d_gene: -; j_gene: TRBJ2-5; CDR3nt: TGTGCCAGTAGTTTAAGGGGGACCCGCCAAGAGACCCAGTACTTC; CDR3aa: CASSLRGTRQETQYF
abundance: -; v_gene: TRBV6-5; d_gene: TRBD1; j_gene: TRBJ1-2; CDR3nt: TGTGCCAGCAGACCGGGACAGCGGTATGACTATGGCTACACCTTC; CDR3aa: CASRPGQRYDYGYTF
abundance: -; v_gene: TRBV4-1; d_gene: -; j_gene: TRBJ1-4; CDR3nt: TGCGCCAGCAGCCCAGCGCAGTCCCAGAATGAAAAACTGTTTTTT; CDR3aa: CASSPAQSQNEKLFF
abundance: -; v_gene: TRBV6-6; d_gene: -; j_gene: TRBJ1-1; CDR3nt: TGTGCCAGCAGTCGTCCTACCCACCGGGGTGGGAACACTGAAGCTTTCTTT; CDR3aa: CASSRPTHRGGNTEAFF
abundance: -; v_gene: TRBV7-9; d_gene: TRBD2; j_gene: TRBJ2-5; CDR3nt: TGTGCCAGCAGCTTAGGACTAGCGGGGAGAGAGACCCAGTACTTC; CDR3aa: CASSLGLAGRETQYF
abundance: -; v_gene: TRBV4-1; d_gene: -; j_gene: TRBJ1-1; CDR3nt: TGCGCCAGCAGCCACCCCTACCGGGAAGGGAACACTGAAGCTTTCTTT; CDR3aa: CASSHPYREGNTEAFF
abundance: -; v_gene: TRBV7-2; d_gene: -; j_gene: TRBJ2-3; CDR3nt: TGTGCCAGCAGCTCCCGCGCGGCGCGGCCCATGGGCACAGATACGCAGTATTTT; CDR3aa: CASSSRAARPMGTDTQYF
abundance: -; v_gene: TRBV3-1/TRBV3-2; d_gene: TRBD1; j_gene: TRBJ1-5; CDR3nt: TGTGCCAGCAGCCCCCGGGACAGGCCCAATCAGCCCCAGCATTTT; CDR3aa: CASSPRDRPNQPQHF
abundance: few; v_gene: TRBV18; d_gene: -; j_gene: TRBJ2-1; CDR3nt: TGTGCCAGCTCACCCCCTACAGTGGACAATGAGCAGTTCTTC; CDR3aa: CASSPPTVDNEQFF
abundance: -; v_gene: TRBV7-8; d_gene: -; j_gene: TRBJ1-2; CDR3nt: TGTGCCAGCAGCTTAGCGCGGGGTAATGGCTACACCTTC; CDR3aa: CASSLARGNGYTF
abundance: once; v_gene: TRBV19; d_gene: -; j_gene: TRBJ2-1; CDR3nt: TGTGCCAGTGCCCAGGACTACCATAAACACAATGAGCAGTTCTTC; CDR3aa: CASAQDYHKHNEQFF
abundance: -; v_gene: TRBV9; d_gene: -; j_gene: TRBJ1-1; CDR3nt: TGTGCCAGCAGCGTAGTTCCAGGATCGAACACTGAAGCTTTCTTT; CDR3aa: CASSVVPGSNTEAFF
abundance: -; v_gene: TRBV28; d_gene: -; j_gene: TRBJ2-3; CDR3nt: TGTGCCAGCAGTTTGGGACCGGGACTGCCTTGGGTCACGCAGTATTTT; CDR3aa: CASSLGPGLPWVTQYF
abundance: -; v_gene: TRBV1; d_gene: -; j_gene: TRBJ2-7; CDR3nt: TGCACCAGCAGCCAAGATCTGCATTCCGGGACAGACTACGAGCAGTACTTC; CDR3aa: CTSSQDLHSGTDYEQYF
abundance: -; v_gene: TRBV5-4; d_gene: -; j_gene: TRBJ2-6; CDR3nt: TGTGCCAGCAGCGAGCGAGTAGTCTCTGGGGCCAACGTCCTGACTTTC; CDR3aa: CASSERVVSGANVLTF
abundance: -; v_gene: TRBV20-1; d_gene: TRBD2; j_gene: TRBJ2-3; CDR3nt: TGCAGTGCTAGTCCAAGCGGGGGGGCGGATACGCAGTATTTT; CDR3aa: CSASPSGGADTQYF
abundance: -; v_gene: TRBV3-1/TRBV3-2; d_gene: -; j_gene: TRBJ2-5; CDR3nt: TGTGCCAGCAGCCAAACCCTGAGGGAGACCCAGTACTTC; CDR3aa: CASSQTLRETQYF
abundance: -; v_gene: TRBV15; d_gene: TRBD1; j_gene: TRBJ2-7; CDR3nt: TGTGCCACCAGCGCAGGGGGCGGCCACGAGCAGTACTTC; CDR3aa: CATSAGGGHEQYF
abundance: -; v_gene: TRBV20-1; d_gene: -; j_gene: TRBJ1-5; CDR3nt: TGCAGTGGAGGGCAGCCCCAGCATTTT; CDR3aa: CSGGQPQHF
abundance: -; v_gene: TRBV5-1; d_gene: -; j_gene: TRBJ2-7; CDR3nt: TGCGCCAGCAGCTTGGGGCGGGGAGTTCACCCTATTGGGCAGTACTTC; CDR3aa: CASSLGRGVHPIGQYF
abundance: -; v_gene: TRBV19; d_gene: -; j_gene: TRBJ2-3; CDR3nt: TGTGCCAGTAGTATAGACCATGCGGGGCCCGCGGGTACGCAGTATTTT; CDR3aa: CASSIDHAGPAGTQYF